This TCR beta chain was captured by sequencing in a study of tumor-infiltrating lymphocytes in localized non-small cell lung cancer. This clone is medium-sized in the sample. Profiling relied on immunoSEQ multiplex PCR, and the TCRdb table lists in-frame clones only, not all of them. The table has around 12,000 clones, approximately 71% seen once. Germline values: CDR1 MNHEY, CDR2 SMNVEV (reference sequence). Trimming shortened V by 4 bases and J by 8 bases, and 9 bases separated the two germline ends. This CDR3 has 12 residues. The sample was lung tumor tissue. The chain couples TRBV27 to TRBJ2-1, with TRBD1 as a possible D gene (5 bases). This receptor was taken from a human donor with non-small cell lung cancer. The CDR3 region has the DNA TGTGCCAGCAGTTGGGGCCCTCATGAGCAGTTCTTC. Its translation is CASSWGPHEQFF.